One TCR beta chain is described in this entry. Its target is not known. These data originate in a study of T cells expressing NK-cell markers. CDR3 length: 12 residues. Germline CDR1 SQVTM, CDR2 ANQGSEA. Study-wide findings and caveats: The share of CD8+ T cells held by dominant NKG2C+ clonotypes was 1.0-7.0% in 5 or 6 donors.

For each CDR3 protein, TCRdb gives one entry from its re-call of the 5' RACE reads, without DNA. Recorded for this sample: roughly 390,000 distinct CDR3 sequences. Sequencing input: blood T cells: a sorted CD56 or NKG2C T cell subset, CD4+ or CD8+ T cells, or bulk PBMC T cells (not recorded which). The chain combines TRBV29-1 with TRBJ1-1. This TCR was recovered from a woman in her fifties or sixties in good health. This CDR3 reads CSAQDGNTEAFF. Drawing the rest from reference TRBV29-1 and TRBJ1-1, the complete variable domain is SAVISQKPSRDICQRGTSLTIQCQVDSQVTMMFWYRQQPGQSLTLIATANQGSEATYESGFVIDKFPISRPNLTFSTLTVSNMSPEDSSIYLCSAQDGNTEAFFGQGTRLTVV.